The TCR beta chain under discussion was sequenced for a study of T cell responses to AZD1222 COVID-19 vaccine. Germline CDR1 LNHDA, CDR2 SQIVND (reference sequence). Trimming stripped 4 bases from V and 4 bases from J, with 16 bases between. The CDR3 has 15 residues. The data were produced by immunoSEQ multiplex PCR, yet TCRdb's version contains in-frame clones alone and is incomplete. This sample has some 190,000 clones, with roughly 92% found just once. Points on this clone: Its specificity is not known.

Whole-study results and caveats: Reports indicate that nearly half of spike-specific TCRs are directed at unmutated variant regions. Seropositive at baseline were only a handful of AZD1222 recipients. Along spike, vaccine-associated CD4 TCRs were found throughout, with dominance at 160-218 and 743-854.

The sequences come from peripheral blood, collected 28 days after the second AZD1222 dose. The source of this sequence is an adult who received the AZD1222 COVID-19 vaccine. The V call is TRBV19, the J call TRBJ1-2; D is ambiguous. The DNA of the CDR3 is TGTGCCAGTAGTACCACGACCTCGGACCCCTATGGCTACACCTTC. Amino acid sequence: CASSTTTSDPYGYTF.